This T cell receptor (beta chain) was retrieved from a study of CD8 T cells in Susac syndrome. CDR1 is GTSNPN, CDR2 SVGIG, per germline (reference sequence). V was cut by 5 bases and J by 1 base, with 11 bases left in between. The CDR3 is 13 amino acids. After extraction with the RNeasy kit, roughly 0.5 to 1 ug of the RNA was reverse transcribed using random hexamers. Amplification of TCR beta CDR3 was carried out by immunoSEQ multiplex PCR, which covered 54 Vbeta and 13 Jbeta segments. TCRdb reprocessed the immunoSEQ multiplex PCR reads with MiXCR, giving one entry per CDR3 protein. The sample carries around 150,000 distinct CDR3 sequences, 95% recorded once.

Sequenced material: CD4+ T cells from PBMCs. The sequence derives from a human donor with Susac syndrome. The chain joins TRBV30 to TRBJ1-1; unclear D gene. This CDR3 reads CAWVVRRNTEAFF. CDR3 DNA: TGTGCCTGGGTGGTGAGGCGGAACACTGAAGCTTTCTTT.